The next 2 T cell receptor delta chains were all read from a single sample in a study of gamma-delta chains in newborns, infants, children. TCRdb redid the clone calls on the reads with CATT. The sample has approximately 3,000 delta-chain clones, 0.64% seen once. What was sequenced was blood. Receptors were obtained from a child who was a newborn, infant or young child, either healthy, febrile or measles-vaccinated (not recorded which).

This clone is medium-sized. Distinct nucleotide sequences in the sample also encode this CDR3. The chain uses TRDV1 and TRDJ2, with 10 bases that match TRDD3. V shed 9 bases and J 4 bases; nucleotides not matched to a gene: 5. Germline loops: CDR1 TSWWSYY, CDR2 QGS. CDR3 length equals 14 residues. The CDR3 bases are TGTGCTCTCTATACTGGGGGATCGACAGCACAACTCTTCTTT. Its translation: CALYTGGSTAQLFF.

Points on this clone: This DNA's translation differs at residue 5 from TCRdb's protein, which comes from a much larger clone; a read error is likely, and the protein shown is translated from the DNA. This rearrangement joins TRDV2 to TRDJ3; 8 nucleotides agree with TRDD3. The J segment lost 0 bases and the V segment lost 3 bases, leaving 9 bases of the junction unmatched. The CDR3 totals 19 residues. Germline assignment: CDR1 GEAIGNYY and CDR2 EKD. This chain's CDR3 is CACDAGTGGNSWDTRQMFF. As DNA, the CDR3 is TGTGCCTGTGACGCCGGTACTGGGGGTAACTCCTGGGACACCCGACAGATGTTTTTC.